The sequence of this T cell receptor beta chain was determined in a study of cytomegalovirus exposure and HLA in healthy donors. Study-level results: TCR beta sequences reportedly predicted the HLA-A and HLA-B alleles of most subjects accurately. Serostatus for CMV was the only available immune exposure information. The study flagged some 170 TCR beta chains as cytomegalovirus-associated. In a later analysis, compared with equally common non-associated chains, HLA-associated beta chains were more expanded.

V was shortened by 0 bases and J by 2 bases, with 7 bases between the two germline ends. The CDR3 runs 14 residues. The germline V gene has CDR1 SGHRS and CDR2 YFSETQ. The primer mix had 60 Vbeta and 13 Jbeta primers. Sequencing was performed with immunoSEQ multiplex PCR; in TCRdb, only in-frame clones are kept and a portion is missing. The sample records approximately 120,000 clones, 73% being singletons. This clone came up a few times. The antigen is unknown. Sequenced material: PBMCs. This sequence originates from a middle-aged man in good health and CMV-seronegative. V and J are TRBV5-1 and TRBJ2-3; D gene ambiguous. CDR3 residues: CASSLEELTDTQYF. CDR3 DNA sequence: TGCGCCAGCAGCTTGGAGGAGCTCACAGATACGCAGTATTTT.